Presented here are 4 T cell receptor beta chains from one specimen sequenced in a study of neoadjuvant anti-PD-1 for oral cavity cancer. The assay was immunoSEQ multiplex PCR, and TCRdb's table has in-frame clones only and misses some. The profile shows about 62,000 clones, 70% to 85% of them singletons. The sample here was PBMCs, taken before nivolumab (anti-PD-1) treatment. Receptors originate from a person aged 40 to 85 with oral cavity squamous cell carcinoma.

This clone was seen more than once but under ten times. The V gene is TRBV5-1, the J gene TRBJ2-7; D unresolved. In germline, CDR1 is SGHRS, CDR2 YFSETQ. The CDR3 has 15 residues. With 4 bases removed from V and 1 base from J, the gap between germline ends came to 15 bases. Written as DNA, the CDR3 is TGCGCCAGCAGCGCCCTCGACACGGTATCCTACGAGCAGTACTTC. Amino acid sequence: CASSALDTVSYEQYF.

The rearrangement links TRBV7-9 to TRBJ1-1; no firm D call. Trimming stripped 5 bases from V and 1 base from J, with 14 bases between. This CDR3 region has 15 residues. Germline assignment: CDR1 SEHNR and CDR2 FQNEAQ (reference sequence). In DNA, the CDR3 is TGTGCCAGCAGCCCTCCGAATCCAAGGAACACTGAAGCTTTCTTT. Translated, it gives CASSPPNPRNTEAFF.

V and J are TRBV5-1 and TRBJ2-7, with 9 bases lining up with TRBD1. CDR1 and CDR2 (germline): SGHRS, YFSETQ. J was trimmed by 2 bases and V by 4 bases; bases with no gene match: 10. The CDR3 loop spans 16 amino acids. The CDR3 spells CASSIEGQGGTYEQYF. In DNA form, the CDR3 reads TGCGCCAGCAGCATAGAGGGACAGGGAGGGACCTACGAGCAGTACTTC.

This clone has only one observation. The chain carries TRBV4-1 and TRBJ1-1; tentatively, D is TRBD1 (6 bases). CDR3 length equals 15 residues. Germline assignment: CDR1 MGHRA and CDR2 YSYEKL. V gave up 0 bases and J gave up 3 bases, with 11 bases separating them. The CDR3 loop reads CASSQELEGDTEAFF. CDR3 DNA: TGCGCCAGCAGCCAAGAGTTGGAGGGGGACACTGAAGCTTTCTTT.